The 14 T cell receptor beta chains below come from one sample, sequenced in a study of shared clonotypes between healthy human individuals. Cells designated naive CD8 were CD45RO-negative and were positively selected for CCR7, with terminally differentiated effector memory CD45RA+ cells excluded. Some clones are missing from TCRdb's copy, which holds only in-frame ones; the method was immunoSEQ multiplex PCR. The sample consists of around 2.1 million clones, under 95% of them appearing once. Input material: naive CD8+ T cells from PBMCs. The receptor source for this set is a man younger than 35 in good health. Some clones in this sample may be carry-over from other donors' samples.

The chain employs TRBV2 and TRBJ2-1; possibly TRBD2 for D (5 bases). V was cut by 4 bases and J by 0 bases, with 16 bases left in between. CDR3 length: 17 residues. The germline V gene has CDR1 SNHLY and CDR2 FYNNEI. The CDR3 protein is CASSVIATRSSYNEQFF. Written as DNA, the CDR3 is TGTGCCAGCAGTGTAATAGCGACAAGAAGCTCCTACAATGAGCAGTTCTTC.

The J gene is TRBJ1-3, the V gene TRBV9, with D perhaps TRBD1 (5 bases). The CDR3 contains 15 residues. V gave up 0 bases and J gave up 10 bases, with 17 bases separating them. The V gene's germline CDR1 is SGDLS and CDR2 YYNGEE. The CDR3 nucleotides are TGTGCCAGCAGCGTAGGTCGAGGCGGGGGGAATACCATATATTTT. It specifies CASSVGRGGGNTIYF.

V gene TRBV13 combines with J gene TRBJ2-7; 7 bases match TRBD2. V gave up 4 bases and J gave up 4 bases; unmatched junction bases: 10. The CDR3 extends over 15 amino acids. Looked up from germline, CDR1 is PRHDT and CDR2 is FYEKMQ (reference sequence). In DNA, the CDR3 is TGTGCCAGCAGCTCTCGCCGGACTAGAAAATACGAGCAGTACTTC. Its translation: CASSSRRTRKYEQYF.

Comments on this clone: Within the sample, other DNA sequences also encode this same CDR3. V and J are TRBV28 and TRBJ1-2; unclear D gene. Germline values: CDR1 MDHEN, CDR2 SYDVKM. CDR3 length equals 13 residues. The V gene lost 6 bases and the J gene lost 5 bases, with 13 bases spanning the gap. DNA for the CDR3: TGTGCCAGCAGCCCGGACGGACCGTATGGCTACACCTTC. Translated: CASSPDGPYGYTF.

Only one count was recorded for this clone. The chain recombines TRBV6-6 with TRBJ1-2, with TRBD1 matching over 8 bases. From germline, CDR1 is MNHNY and CDR2 SVGAGI (reference sequence). After removal of 5 bases from V and 5 bases from J, the junction contained 7 bases not matched to a gene. The CDR3 spans 14 residues. This chain's CDR3 is CASSPGTGPYGYTF. DNA of the CDR3: TGTGCCAGCAGTCCCGGGACAGGCCCATATGGCTACACCTTC.

The V gene is TRBV2, the J gene TRBJ2-7, with TRBD2 as a possible D gene (5 bases). V lost 7 bases, J lost 3 bases, and 19 bases lay in between. The CDR3 runs to 15 residues. CDR1 is SNHLY, CDR2 FYNNEI, per germline. The CDR3, as DNA: TGTGCCAGCATTCCTCTGGGTGGACTGGACTACGAGCAGTACTTC. It specifies CASIPLGGLDYEQYF.

The J gene is TRBJ1-2, the V gene TRBV25-1; D gene ambiguous. The CDR3 has 14 residues. Trimming stripped 0 bases from V and 1 base from J, with 6 bases between. Germline CDR1 MGHDK, CDR2 SYGVNS. The CDR3 DNA reads TGTGCCAGCAGTGAATACAGATTTAACTATGGCTACACCTTC. Its translation is CASSEYRFNYGYTF.

The chain couples TRBV4-3 to TRBJ1-1; D call uncertain. Germline V lookup: CDR1 LGHNA, CDR2 YSLEER. This CDR3 comprises 14 residues. V lost 1 base and J lost 11, with 17 bases in between. The CDR3 DNA follows: TGCGCCAGCAGCCAAGGCCTGACACTAACGACGGCTTTCTTT. Encoded protein: CASSQGLTLTTAFF.

This chain joins TRBV10-3 and TRBJ1-5; D is perhaps TRBD1 (6 bases). Germline-derived CDR1 and CDR2 are ENHRY and SYGVKD. The CDR3 is 13 residues long. The V end was cut by 4 bases, the J end by 5 bases, with 9 bases between. The CDR3 region has the DNA TGTGCCATCAGTGGGACAGAGGATCAGCCCCAGCATTTT. It yields the protein CAISGTEDQPQHF.

A single count supports this clone. The chain couples TRBV4-1 to TRBJ2-2; 8 positions match TRBD2. With V trimmed by 0 bases and J by 6 bases, 6 bases remained unmatched. This CDR3 region has 16 residues. From germline, CDR1 is MGHRA and CDR2 YSYEKL. The chain's CDR3 is CASSQDALGRAGELFF. CDR3 sequence (DNA): TGCGCCAGCAGCCAAGATGCGCTCGGGAGGGCCGGGGAGCTGTTTTTT.

The rearrangement links TRBV13 to TRBJ1-2, with 7 bases identical to TRBD1. V gave up 0 bases and J gave up 2 bases; unmatched junction bases: 3. CDR1 and CDR2 (germline): PRHDT, FYEKMQ (reference sequence). The CDR3 runs to 15 residues. Here the CDR3 reads CASSLGAGGNYGYTF. In DNA, the CDR3 is TGTGCCAGCAGCTTAGGGGCAGGGGGGAACTATGGCTACACCTTC.

The chain has TRBV6-1 and TRBJ2-3; 10 bases are a match to TRBD2. Germline trimming cut 5 bases from V and 6 bases from J; bases unmatched to any gene: 8. Germline loops: CDR1 MNHNS, CDR2 SASEGT. This CDR3 spans 15 amino acids. The CDR3 is CASSPRGLASDTQYF. The CDR3 DNA sequence: TGTGCCAGCAGTCCCAGGGGACTAGCGTCGGATACGCAGTATTTT.

The chain combines TRBV27 with TRBJ1-1; the D is unclear. The CDR3 covers 14 residues. Germline CDR1 MNHEY, CDR2 SMNVEV (reference sequence). V lost 0 bases and J lost 4, with 9 bases in between. The CDR3 nucleotides are TGTGCCAGCAGTTTATCGTCCTCGGGCACTGAAGCTTTCTTT. Translating gives CASSLSSSGTEAFF.

Concerning this clone: The same CDR3 can be traced to other DNA sequences in this sample. The chain uses TRBV30 and TRBJ2-7, with D unclear. The germline V and J ends were trimmed by 2 bases and 3 bases, with 5 bases remaining between them. CDR1 GTSNPN and CDR2 SVGIG come from the germline V gene (reference sequence). The CDR3 spans 11 residues. CDR3 amino acids: CAWSTGYEQYF. DNA of the CDR3: TGTGCCTGGAGTACTGGCTACGAGCAGTACTTC.